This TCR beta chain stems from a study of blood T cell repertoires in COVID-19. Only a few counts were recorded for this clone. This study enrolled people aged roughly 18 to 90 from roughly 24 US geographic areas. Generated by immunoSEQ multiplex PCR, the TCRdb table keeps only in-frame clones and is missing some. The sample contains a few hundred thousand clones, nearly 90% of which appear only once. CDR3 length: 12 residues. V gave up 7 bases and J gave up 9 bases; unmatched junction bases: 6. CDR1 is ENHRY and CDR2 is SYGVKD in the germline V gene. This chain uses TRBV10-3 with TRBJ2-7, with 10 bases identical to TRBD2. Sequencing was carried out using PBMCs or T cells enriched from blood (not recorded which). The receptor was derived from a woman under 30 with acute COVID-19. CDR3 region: CAINQAGGLQYF. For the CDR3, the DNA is TGTGCCATCAATCAAGCGGGAGGGTTGCAGTACTTC.